A selection of T cell receptor beta chains follows, all from one sample in a study of early T cells in non-severe SARS-CoV-2 infection. TCRdb ran MiXCR on the 5' RACE reads and lists one entry per CDR3 protein. The sample holds roughly 65,000 distinct CDR3 sequences, about 11% seen once. The material sequenced was whole blood. The origin of the receptors is an adult who was a healthcare worker with PCR-confirmed SARS-CoV-2 infection or an uninfected control (not recorded which). Each CDR3 is given with its conserved first and last residue. The D gene is left open where the match is weak. Clone size is shown for a subset of rows, as once, few, many or a class of expanded clone.

v_gene	d_gene	abundance	j_gene	CDR3nt	CDR3aa
TRBV2	-	-	TRBJ2-3	TGTGCCAGCTGGGTGGCGTCCCCAGATACGCAGTATTTT	CASWVASPDTQYF
TRBV7-9	TRBD2	-	TRBJ2-1	TGTGCCAGCAGCTCTAGCGGGAGTTTATTCGATGAGCAGTTCTTC	CASSSSGSLFDEQFF
TRBV5-6	-	many	TRBJ2-4	TGTGCCAGCAGCTTGGATAACATTCAGTACTTC	CASSLDNIQYF
TRBV13	TRBD2	few	TRBJ2-7	TGTGCCAGCAGCCCGAGACTAGCGTTTGAGCAGTACTTC	CASSPRLAFEQYF
TRBV19	TRBD1	few	TRBJ2-1	TGTGCCAGTAGTGGACAGGAGATTACAGGCCGCTCCTACAATGAGCAGTTCTTC	CASSGQEITGRSYNEQFF
TRBV19	-	-	TRBJ2-7	TGTGCCAGTAGTTTCCGACACGGTCCCTACGAGCAGTACTTC	CASSFRHGPYEQYF
TRBV10-3	-	-	TRBJ2-5	TGTGCCATCAGTGAGCGGGAGACCCAGTACTTC	CAISERETQYF
TRBV18	TRBD1	-	TRBJ2-7	TGTGCCAGCTCACCACCTGACAGGGTCCACGAGCAGTACTTC	CASSPPDRVHEQYF
TRBV6-1	TRBD1	medium-sized	TRBJ2-3	TGTGCCAGCACCTTAGGAGGACAGGGGATCACAGATACGCAGTATTTT	CASTLGGQGITDTQYF
TRBV12-3/TRBV12-4	TRBD1	many	TRBJ1-2	TGTGCCAGCAGTTTCCCAGGGGGCAATGGCTACACCTTC	CASSFPGGNGYTF
TRBV20-1	-	-	TRBJ2-1	TGCAGTGCTAGAGGTCTCAGCTCCTACAATGAGCAGTTCTTC	CSARGLSSYNEQFF
TRBV20-1	TRBD2	few	TRBJ2-7	TGCAGTGCTACCTCACTCCCCGGGACTAGCGGGAGTGGTTACGAGCAGTACTTC	CSATSLPGTSGSGYEQYF
TRBV6-2/TRBV6-3	TRBD2	few	TRBJ2-1	TGTGCCAGCAGTTACCCCACCTCGGGGACTAGCCCCCTCAATGAGCAGTTCTTC	CASSYPTSGTSPLNEQFF
TRBV20-1	TRBD2	-	TRBJ2-7	TGCAGTGCTCCCGGACTAGCTTCCTACGAGCAGTACTTC	CSAPGLASYEQYF
TRBV3-1	TRBD2	-	TRBJ2-3	TGTGCCAGCAGCCAAGCGTATGGACTAGCGGGAGATTATACGCAGTATTTT	CASSQAYGLAGDYTQYF
TRBV18	TRBD2	few	TRBJ2-7	TGTGCCAGCTCACCCGTCGGGACTAGCGTCTACGAGCAGTACTTC	CASSPVGTSVYEQYF
TRBV2	TRBD1	-	TRBJ1-2	TGTGCCAGCAGTGGACGGGCAGGGGGACATGATGGCTACACCTTC	CASSGRAGGHDGYTF
TRBV11-2	-	few	TRBJ2-3	TGTGCCAGCAGCTTCGAAGTGTCGAGGACAGACACAGATACGCAGTATTTT	CASSFEVSRTDTDTQYF
TRBV20-1	TRBD1	medium-sized	TRBJ1-5	TGCAGTGCCCAGGGACAGATGGGTCAGCCCCAGCATTTT	CSAQGQMGQPQHF
TRBV5-8	TRBD2	few	TRBJ2-2	TGTGCCAGCAGCTTATCAGCCAGGCTAGCGGCGTACACCGGGGAGCTGTTTTTT	CASSLSARLAAYTGELFF
TRBV12-3/TRBV12-4	TRBD2	many	TRBJ2-1	TGTGCCAGCTCCCGGACTAGCTCGAGTGAGCAGTTCTTC	CASSRTSSSEQFF
TRBV12-3/TRBV12-4	-	-	TRBJ2-5	TGTGCCAGCAGTTTAGGGGCTGAAGAGACCCAGTACTTC	CASSLGAEETQYF
TRBV14	-	-	TRBJ2-5	TGTGCCAGCAGCGCATTTCTTCAAGAGACCCAGTACTTC	CASSAFLQETQYF
TRBV20-1	-	few	TRBJ2-7	TGCAGTGCGCAACCTCAGGGCGGGGCTTACTACGAGCAGTACTTC	CSAQPQGGAYYEQYF
TRBV25-1	-	few	TRBJ2-7	TGTGCCAGCAGTGAATCCCGCCTCTCCTACGAGCAGTACTTC	CASSESRLSYEQYF
TRBV25-1	-	-	TRBJ1-2	TGTGCCAGCAGTGAATGGACGTTGGGGAGCTATGGCTACACCTTC	CASSEWTLGSYGYTF
TRBV20-1	TRBD2	-	TRBJ2-7	TGCAGTGCTAGCAAGGGACTAGCGGGAGCGGTTCACGAGCAGTACTTC	CSASKGLAGAVHEQYF
TRBV20-1	-	-	TRBJ2-5	TGCAGTGCTCAAGAGACCCAGTACTTC	CSAQETQYF
TRBV20-1	-	-	TRBJ2-1	TGCAGTGCAACCATAGCGGCGAGCTCCTACAATGAGCAGTTCTTC	CSATIAASSYNEQFF
TRBV18	TRBD1	-	TRBJ1-6	TGTGCCAGCTCACCCCGGACAGGGCGTTCACCCCTCCACTTT	CASSPRTGRSPLHF
TRBV7-2	TRBD1	-	TRBJ2-7	TGTGCCAGCAGCGCCTGGGACAGGGGGCCCGAGCAGTACTTC	CASSAWDRGPEQYF
TRBV11-1	TRBD2	-	TRBJ2-1	TGTGCCAGCAGCCTTATGGGCGGGAGCACCTACAATGAGCAGTTCTTC	CASSLMGGSTYNEQFF
TRBV5-1	-	-	TRBJ2-7	TGCGCCAGCAGCTTGGCTAGGGGGGCCTACGAGCAGTACTTC	CASSLARGAYEQYF
TRBV18	TRBD1	-	TRBJ1-1	TGTGCCAGCTCACCCTCCACAGGGGCGGCCACTGAAGCTTTCTTT	CASSPSTGAATEAFF
TRBV15	-	few	TRBJ1-6	TGTGCCACCAGCAGCAAGAACGGGGGTTCACCCCTCCACTTT	CATSSKNGGSPLHF
TRBV11-2	TRBD2	-	TRBJ2-3	TGTGCCAGCAGCTCGGGGGGTTCAGATACGCAGTATTTT	CASSSGGSDTQYF
TRBV4-1	-	few	TRBJ1-5	TGCGCCAGCAGCCGTCTTGCTGGATTTAGTCAGCCCCAGCATTTT	CASSRLAGFSQPQHF
TRBV28	-	few	TRBJ2-1	TGTGCCAGCAGTTTCTTCCCTGAGCAGTTCTTC	CASSFFPEQFF
TRBV20-1	-	many	TRBJ2-1	TGCAGTGCTAGATCCGGGGGAAACTACAATGAGCAGTTCTTC	CSARSGGNYNEQFF
TRBV11-2	-	-	TRBJ2-1	TGTGCCAGCAGCCAAAATGAGCAGTTCTTC	CASSQNEQFF
TRBV20-1	TRBD2	-	TRBJ2-5	TGCAGTGCTAAGCGGGGAACTCGAGTGGGCCAGTACTTC	CSAKRGTRVGQYF
TRBV5-1	TRBD1	-	TRBJ1-2	TGCGCCAGCAGCTTGGAAGGGACAGGGAATGGCTACACCTTC	CASSLEGTGNGYTF
TRBV29-1	-	-	TRBJ2-7	TGCAGCGTTAGCGCGTACTCCTACGAGCAGTACTTC	CSVSAYSYEQYF
TRBV9	TRBD2	few	TRBJ2-3	TGTGCCAGCAGCGCAAGCGGGAGTTTCACAGATACGCAGTATTTT	CASSASGSFTDTQYF
TRBV24-1	TRBD2	few	TRBJ2-1	TGTGCCACCAGGGGACTAGCGGGAGGGAGGAAGTTCTTC	CATRGLAGGRKFF
TRBV11-2	-	-	TRBJ2-7	TGTGCCAGCAGCTTAGCCCCTAGCGACTACGAGCAGTACTTC	CASSLAPSDYEQYF
TRBV11-2	-	-	TRBJ1-1	TGTGCCAGCAGCTTAGTTTCAGGGAACACTGAAGCTTTCTTT	CASSLVSGNTEAFF